The 7 T cell receptor beta chains given below trace back to one sample, sequenced in a study of cytomegalovirus exposure and HLA in healthy donors. Measured with immunoSEQ multiplex PCR; TCRdb has only the in-frame clones, and not every one. The sample has 150,000 to 200,000 clones; over 65% are singletons. Sequenced: PBMCs. The origin of the receptors is a man younger than 35 in good health and CMV-seropositive.

This chain uses TRBV7-9 with TRBJ2-3, with D maybe TRBD1 (6 bases). Germline lookup yields CDR1 SEHNR and CDR2 FQNEAQ (reference sequence). The CDR3 runs to 15 residues. The V and J ends lost 8 bases and 2 bases respectively, with 17 bases between them. CDR3 DNA sequence: TGTGCCAGCCATACCCCACAGGGCCTCACAGATACGCAGTATTTT. Translating gives CASHTPQGLTDTQYF.

The sample holds one count of this clone. The V and J genes are TRBV28 and TRBJ2-4; D is possibly TRBD1 (6 bases). V was pared by 7 bases and J by 2 bases, with 15 bases between. Germline V gene lookup returns CDR1 MDHEN and CDR2 SYDVKM. This CDR3 contains 15 residues. CDR3: CASTPGGQPKNIQYF. CDR3 nucleotides: TGTGCCAGCACTCCCGGCGGACAGCCCAAAAACATTCAGTACTTC.

The chain carries TRBV18 and TRBJ2-2; TRBD2 aligns across 9 bases. Germline V CDR1 and CDR2: KGHSH, LQKENI. The CDR3 has 15 residues. J lost 5 bases, V lost 6 bases, and 7 bases had no gene match. The CDR3 nucleotides are TGTGCCAGCTCCCCAACGCGGGAGGGAACCGGGGAGCTGTTTTTT. Amino acids: CASSPTREGTGELFF. The full variable domain, with the rest looked up from reference TRBV18 and TRBJ2-2, is NAGVMQNPRHLVRRRGQEARLRCSPMKGHSHVYWYRQLPEEGLKFMVYLQKENIIDESGMPKERFSAEFPKEGPSILRIQQVVRGDSAAYFCASSPTREGTGELFFGEGSRLTVL.

CDR3 bases: TGTGCCAGCAGCTCCCTCTCCTTAGACAGTTATGGCTACACCTTC. Its translation is CASSSLSLDSYGYTF. This chain connects TRBV5-6 to TRBJ1-2; D may be TRBD1 (5 bases). Trimming left V 3 bases short and J 5 bases short, with 17 bases between. In germline, CDR1 is SGHDT, CDR2 YYEEEE. This CDR3 spans 15 amino acids.

The V and J genes are TRBV29-1 and TRBJ2-1; 7 bases align to TRBD2. The junction had 12 bases not matched to a gene; V was cut back by 6 bases and J by 1 base. Germline CDR1 is SQVTM and CDR2 is ANQGSEA. The length of the CDR3 is 16 residues. The CDR3 DNA reads TGCAGCGTGAAAGCTTGGCGGGAGCAATCCTACAATGAGCAGTTCTTC. It translates to CSVKAWREQSYNEQFF.

The V and J genes are TRBV13 and TRBJ2-1, with D possibly TRBD2 on 6 matching bases. The germline V gene has CDR1 PRHDT and CDR2 FYEKMQ (reference sequence). The CDR3 is 18 residues long. V lost 0 bases to trimming and J lost 12 bases, with 27 bases between them. The CDR3 DNA follows: TGTGCCAGCAGCTTAGGTACTCGTGGCGGGAAGAACCAGATGGGGCAGTTCTTC. It codes for CASSLGTRGGKNQMGQFF. The full variable domain, completed using reference TRBV13 and TRBJ2-1, is AAGVIQSPRHLIKEKRETATLKCYPIPRHDTVYWYQQGPGQDPQFLISFYEKMQSDKGSIPDRFSAQQFSDYHSELNMSSLELGDSALYFCASSLGTRGGKNQMGQFFGPGTRLTVL.

This clone was seen a single time. This rearrangement joins TRBV7-3 to TRBJ2-1; 8 positions match TRBD2. The ends lost 2 bases at V and 5 bases at J; junction bases unmatched: 11. Germline CDR1 SGHTA, CDR2 FQGTGA. The CDR3 sequence is 17 residues long. This CDR3 reads CASSLPIATSGDNEQFF. The CDR3 DNA reads TGTGCCAGCAGCTTACCTATTGCCACTAGCGGTGACAATGAGCAGTTCTTC.